This record looks at one T cell receptor (beta chain) sequence and its context. This clone was seen at least ten times. Its antigen target is currently unknown. Base-call qualities are not available, and no considerably larger clone is one nucleotide away. Other DNA sequences from this sample encode an identical CDR3 as well. TCRbeta CDR3 regions were amplified from genomic DNA using the immunoSEQ Assay, a bias-controlled multiplex PCR. From the authors' description of their analysis: Nucleated cell counts per sample were estimated from amplification of reference gene primers within the assay. To quantify the absolute abundance of each unique TCRbeta CDR3 rearrangement, sequence reads were collapsed and filtered. For each sample, productive Simpson clonality was calculated by taking the square root of Simpson's diversity index across productive rearrangements. The source is immuneACCESS, and TCRdb retained only in-frame sequences with V and J called. Part of the clones is not carried over; for the studies checked, unresolved V genes explain less than half of this, and the remainder is unexplained. V and J calls and clone size come straight from that table; D and trimming were deduced from the DNA. The sample table contains tens of thousands of clones; only one count was recorded for 82% of them. The biggest ten clones account for approximately 18% of the sample.

Taken from the germline V gene (reference sequence), the CDR1 and CDR2 loops are MNHEY and SMNVEV. Clipping removes 8 bases from V and 4 bases from J, with 4 as the unmatched junction base count. Including cysteine and phenylalanine, the CDR3 has 12 amino acids. Just CDR3 DNA is preserved here, 36 bases in frame from base 1. The collaborating institutions used their own protocols to collect whole blood in K2EDTA tubes. For TCRbeta analysis, collaborator samples were shipped as frozen whole blood, as isolated PBMCs, or as DNA extracted from either sample type. This record belongs to a study of blood T cell repertoires in COVID-19 (dated by TCRdb to 2018 to 2020). For the study in its entirety: Samples covering the acute and convalescent phases of COVID-19 were provided by collaborators in the United States, Italy and Spain. The material from the prospective study consisted of cDNA or gDNA derived from T cells, B-cell-depleted T cells, or PBMCs. Subjects who had been exposed to COVID-19, were actively infected with it, or had recovered from it provided the deeply sampled blood TCRbeta repertoires that made up the dataset. The repertoires were released in a freely available public database intended as a resource for research on the immune response to SARS-CoV-2. Samples were obtained from the ongoing ImmuneRACE study (first 160 participants) and from over 1,000 subjects provided by 6 global collaborators. Nearly every sample came with metadata listing a de-identified subject ID, COVID-19 status, age in years and sex. HLA class I and class II types, where available, came from metadata supplied by the sample provider rather than from assay-based typing. Findings and caveats that apply to the study as a whole: Clinical and demographic metadata were provided uncurated, with the amount varying by source and participant.

The TCR was taken from a human donor in a cohort sampled during active COVID-19. The sequencing input was peripheral blood. The rearranged chain carries TRBV27 and TRBJ2-5; TRBD1 lines up with 7 middle nucleotides. The DNA sequence is TGTGCCAGCCGAAGGGGGCGAGAGACCCAGTACTTC. It is translated as CASRRGRETQYF.